This T cell receptor beta chain came from a study of blood T cells in healthy people across ages (dated by TCRdb to 2015 to 2017). About the full investigation: In model experiments, template switching captured about one uniquely barcoded TCR beta cDNA molecule for every two T cells. To track age-related changes in TCR beta repertoire diversity, the study relied on deep sequencing normalized with unique cDNA molecular identifiers. Donors of different ages were randomly distributed across sequencing lanes to avoid experimental bias. The study analyzed two additional independent replicas of 1 million unique cDNA reads from the same blood draw for two donors, one aged 18 to 30 and one aged 80 or older. The donors were divided into four age groups: young (average roughly 17 years), middle-aged (about 41), aged (roughly 60) and long-lived (82).

The research as a whole found: Since profiling was done on bulk unsorted PBMCs, naive and antigen-experienced compartments could not be conclusively compared. The CMV infection status of donors was not known, potentially confounding age-related changes in expanded clonotypes. Compared with the aged group, more naive CD4+ T cells, fewer expanded clones and increased TCR diversity were shown by the long-lived group, suggesting age selection. Observed TCR beta diversity per million T cells fell roughly linearly with age, and a significant reduction was already apparent by age around 40. The percentage of naive T cells measured by flow cytometry correlated strongly with observed TCR beta diversity. Total diversity estimates from one million sequenced T cells were considered lower bounds and underestimates.

This clonotype has a handful of counts. It lacks a known antigen. No clone much larger than this one lies a single base away; base qualities are absent. Preparation of the library involved 5' RACE. These reads were obtained on an Illumina HiSeq 2500. A second about 7 to 11 cycle PCR used a sample-barcoded 5' primer and a J-beta primer mix. Each TCR beta cDNA molecule received a unique molecular identifier from a template-switch 5' adaptor carrying 12 random nucleotides. Each sample yielded at least 2.5 million CDR3-containing paired-end reads. The Mint cDNA synthesis kit, primed by a TRBC-specific oligonucleotide, was used to synthesize first-strand cDNA from all RNA. All cDNA was treated with uracil-DNA glycosylase and then went through a first 18-cycle PCR with the universal primers M1SS and BC2_uni_R. On the authors' methods: Normalization of each sample was performed by random selection of 1 million high-quality reads, each carrying a distinct molecular identifier. Reads sharing molecular identifiers were discarded rather than binned into consensus sequences. CDR3 identification, clonotype clustering and error correction used MiTCR with a Q25 quality threshold and the strictest error-elimination algorithm. Lower-bound total TCR beta diversity was estimated with a nonparametric unseen species model using Euler transformation. The public reads were quality trimmed at Q25 with fastp and then assembled into clones with MiXCR by TCRdb, keeping productive beta chains. Entries are consolidated by CDR3 protein sequence, retaining the most common genes and DNA. For this entry, the V and J calls and clone size follow TCRdb and not the study's own pipeline. The sample table shows 540,000 or so distinct CDR3 sequences, and 27% are seen once. Around a sixth of the sample is held by the ten biggest clonotypes.

The roughly 38 donors, aged about 6 to 95 years, were systemically healthy Caucasian individuals from Russia. Roughly 11 milliliters of peripheral blood were drawn from each donor into EDTA-treated Vacutainer tubes. PBMCs were isolated by Ficoll-Paque density-gradient centrifugation, with at least 7 million obtained per sample. Trizol reagent was used to extract total RNA from PBMCs, with at least 6 micrograms per sample. Naive CD45RAhigh/CD27high T cell percentages were measured by flow cytometry on a PBMC aliquot from every donor. V and J are truncated by 0 bases and 5 bases respectively, leaving an intervening sequence of 11 bases. From a lookup of the germline V gene, CDR1 and CDR2 are SGHTA and FQGNSA. The CDR3 spans 15 residues, from the cysteine through the phenylalanine. This entry keeps only the CDR3 DNA: 45 bases, framed from base 1.

The chain was built from TRBV7-2 and TRBJ2-1; the D gene lacks a confident call. This clonotype was obtained from a woman in her sixties or seventies in good health. The sequenced sample was blood. The CDR3 has the sequence CASSLASLAHNEQFF. Read as DNA, the sequence is TGTGCCAGCAGCTTAGCTAGCTTAGCCCACAATGAGCAGTTCTTC.